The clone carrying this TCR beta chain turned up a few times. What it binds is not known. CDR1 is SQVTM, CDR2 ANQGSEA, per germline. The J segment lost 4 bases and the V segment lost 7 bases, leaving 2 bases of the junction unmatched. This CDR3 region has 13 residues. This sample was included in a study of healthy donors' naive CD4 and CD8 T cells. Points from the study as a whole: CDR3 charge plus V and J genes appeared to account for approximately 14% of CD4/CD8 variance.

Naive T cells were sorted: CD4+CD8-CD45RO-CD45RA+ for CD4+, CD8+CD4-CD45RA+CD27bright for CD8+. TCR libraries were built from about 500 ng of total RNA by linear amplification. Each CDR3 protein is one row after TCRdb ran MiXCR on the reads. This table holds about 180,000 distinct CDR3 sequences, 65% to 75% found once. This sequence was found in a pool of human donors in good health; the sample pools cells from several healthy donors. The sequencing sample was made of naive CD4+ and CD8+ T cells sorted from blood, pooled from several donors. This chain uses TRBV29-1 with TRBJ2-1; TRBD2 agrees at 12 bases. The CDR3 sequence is CSAGTSGYNEQFF. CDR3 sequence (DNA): TGCAGCGCCGGGACTAGCGGGTACAATGAGCAGTTCTTC.